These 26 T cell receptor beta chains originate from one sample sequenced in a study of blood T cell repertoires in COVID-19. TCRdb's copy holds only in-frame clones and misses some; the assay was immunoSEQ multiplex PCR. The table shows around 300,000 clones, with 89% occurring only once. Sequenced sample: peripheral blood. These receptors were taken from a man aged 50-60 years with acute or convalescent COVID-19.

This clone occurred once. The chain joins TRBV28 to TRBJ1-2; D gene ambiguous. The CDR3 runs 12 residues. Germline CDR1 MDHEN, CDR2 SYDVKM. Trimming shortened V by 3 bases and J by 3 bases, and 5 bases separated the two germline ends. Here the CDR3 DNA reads TGTGCCAGCAGTTTTGAGCACTATGGCTACACCTTC. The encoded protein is CASSFEHYGYTF.

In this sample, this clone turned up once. CDR3 DNA: TGCGCCAGCAGAAACCCGGGACTAGCGGGTGGGACCGGGGAGCTGTTTTTT. Amino acid sequence: CASRNPGLAGGTGELFF. V is TRBV10-2 and J is TRBJ2-2, with TRBD2 identical over 12 bases. CDR1 and CDR2 (germline): WSHSY, SAAADI. Germline trimming cut 6 bases from V and 5 bases from J; bases unmatched to any gene: 10. The CDR3 covers 17 residues.

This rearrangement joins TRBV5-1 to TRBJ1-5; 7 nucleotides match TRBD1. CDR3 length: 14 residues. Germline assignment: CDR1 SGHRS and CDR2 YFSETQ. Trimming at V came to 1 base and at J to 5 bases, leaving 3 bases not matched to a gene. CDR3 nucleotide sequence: TGCGCCAGCAGCTTGACACAGGGGCATCAGCCCCAGCATTTT. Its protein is CASSLTQGHQPQHF.

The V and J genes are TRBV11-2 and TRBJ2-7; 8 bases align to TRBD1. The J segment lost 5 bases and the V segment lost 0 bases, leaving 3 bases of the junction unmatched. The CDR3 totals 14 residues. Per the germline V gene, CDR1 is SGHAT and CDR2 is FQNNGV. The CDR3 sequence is CASSLETGVHEQYF. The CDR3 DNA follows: TGTGCCAGCAGCTTAGAGACAGGGGTCCACGAGCAGTACTTC.

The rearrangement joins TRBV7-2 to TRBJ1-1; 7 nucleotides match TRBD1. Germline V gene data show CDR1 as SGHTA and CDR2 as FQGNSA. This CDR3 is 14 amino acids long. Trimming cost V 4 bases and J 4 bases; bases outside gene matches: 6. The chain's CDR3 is CASSSRQGGTEAFF. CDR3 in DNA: TGTGCCAGCAGCTCCCGACAGGGCGGCACTGAAGCTTTCTTT.

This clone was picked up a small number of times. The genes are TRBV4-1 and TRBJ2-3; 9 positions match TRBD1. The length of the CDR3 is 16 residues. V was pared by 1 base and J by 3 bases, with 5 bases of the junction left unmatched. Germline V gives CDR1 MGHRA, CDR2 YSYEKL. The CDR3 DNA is TGCGCCAGCAGCCAAGCCGGGACAGGGCTGACAGATACGCAGTATTTT. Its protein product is CASSQAGTGLTDTQYF.

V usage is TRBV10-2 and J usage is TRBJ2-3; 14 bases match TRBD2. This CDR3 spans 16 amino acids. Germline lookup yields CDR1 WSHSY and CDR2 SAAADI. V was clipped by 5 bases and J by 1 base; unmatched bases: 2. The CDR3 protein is CASSRGLAGGTDTQYF. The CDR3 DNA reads TGCGCCAGCAGTCGGGGACTAGCGGGGGGCACAGATACGCAGTATTTT.

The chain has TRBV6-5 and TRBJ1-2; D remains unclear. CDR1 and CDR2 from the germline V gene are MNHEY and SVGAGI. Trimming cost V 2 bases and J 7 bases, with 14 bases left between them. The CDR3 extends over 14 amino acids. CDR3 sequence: CASSYEAYSTGYTF. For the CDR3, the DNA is TGTGCCAGCAGTTACGAGGCTTATAGCACTGGCTACACCTTC.

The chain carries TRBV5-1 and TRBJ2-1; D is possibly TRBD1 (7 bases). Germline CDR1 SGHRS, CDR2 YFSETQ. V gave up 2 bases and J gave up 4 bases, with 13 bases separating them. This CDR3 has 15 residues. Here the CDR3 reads CASSFGGGGYNEQFF. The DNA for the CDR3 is TGCGCCAGCAGCTTTGGAGGGGGCGGTTACAATGAGCAGTTCTTC.

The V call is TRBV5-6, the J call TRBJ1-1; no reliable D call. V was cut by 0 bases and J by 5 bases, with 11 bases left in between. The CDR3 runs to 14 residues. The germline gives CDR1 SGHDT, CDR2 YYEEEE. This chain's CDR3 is CASSLGPPGTEAFF. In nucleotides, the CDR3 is TGTGCCAGCAGCTTGGGCCCCCCAGGAACTGAAGCTTTCTTT.

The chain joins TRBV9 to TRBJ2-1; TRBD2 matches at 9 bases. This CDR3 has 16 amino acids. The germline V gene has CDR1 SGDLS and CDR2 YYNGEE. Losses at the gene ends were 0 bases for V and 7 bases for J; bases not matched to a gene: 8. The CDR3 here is CASSVGGGAQGNEQFF. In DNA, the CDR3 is TGTGCCAGCAGCGTAGGCGGGGGGGCTCAGGGGAATGAGCAGTTCTTC.

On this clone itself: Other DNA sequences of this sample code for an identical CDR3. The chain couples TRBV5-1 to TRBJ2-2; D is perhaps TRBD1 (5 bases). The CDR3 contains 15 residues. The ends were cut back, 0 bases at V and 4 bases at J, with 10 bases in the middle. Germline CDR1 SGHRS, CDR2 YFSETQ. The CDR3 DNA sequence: TGCGCCAGCAGCTTGGGGCAGGGTGGCACCGGGGAGCTGTTTTTT. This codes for CASSLGQGGTGELFF.

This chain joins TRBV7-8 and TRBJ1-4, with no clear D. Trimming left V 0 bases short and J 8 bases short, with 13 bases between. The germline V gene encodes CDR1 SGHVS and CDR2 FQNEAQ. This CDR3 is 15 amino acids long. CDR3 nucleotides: TGTGCCAGCAGCTTAGCGGTCAGGAATACCGAAAAACTGTTTTTT. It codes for CASSLAVRNTEKLFF.

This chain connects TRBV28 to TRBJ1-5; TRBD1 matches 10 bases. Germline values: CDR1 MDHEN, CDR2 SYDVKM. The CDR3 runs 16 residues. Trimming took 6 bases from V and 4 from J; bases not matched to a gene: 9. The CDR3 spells CASSPRQGARNQPQHF. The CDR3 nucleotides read TGTGCCAGCAGCCCTAGACAGGGGGCTAGGAATCAGCCCCAGCATTTT.

CDR3 DNA sequence: TGTGCCAGCAGCTCAGGGCGTCAGCCCCAGCATTTT. It codes for CASSSGRQPQHF. The V and J genes are TRBV12-3 or TRBV12-4 and TRBJ1-5, with TRBD1 as a possible D gene (5 bases). Trimming stripped 6 bases from V and 6 bases from J, with 9 bases between. CDR3 size: 12 residues.

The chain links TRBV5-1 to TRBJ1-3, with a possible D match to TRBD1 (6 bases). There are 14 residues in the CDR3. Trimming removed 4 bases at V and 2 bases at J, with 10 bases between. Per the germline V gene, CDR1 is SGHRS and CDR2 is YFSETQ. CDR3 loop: CASSPDSPGNTIYF. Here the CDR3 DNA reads TGCGCCAGCAGCCCGGACAGTCCTGGAAACACCATATATTTT.

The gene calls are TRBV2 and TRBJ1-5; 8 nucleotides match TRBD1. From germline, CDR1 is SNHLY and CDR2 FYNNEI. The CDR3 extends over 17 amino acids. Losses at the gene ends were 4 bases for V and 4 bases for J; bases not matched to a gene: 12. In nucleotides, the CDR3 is TGTGCCAGCAGTGGTGCAGGGGGCGTAATAGGGAATCAGCCCCAGCATTTT. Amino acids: CASSGAGGVIGNQPQHF.

The CDR3 DNA is TGTGCCAGCAGGCCCGGGGGGATCGAGCAGTACTTC. This translates into CASRPGGIEQYF. This sequence joins TRBV2 and TRBJ2-7, with 7 bases identical to TRBD2. CDR1 is SNHLY and CDR2 is FYNNEI in the germline V gene. This CDR3 comprises 12 residues. The ends lost 6 bases at V and 6 bases at J; junction bases unmatched: 5.

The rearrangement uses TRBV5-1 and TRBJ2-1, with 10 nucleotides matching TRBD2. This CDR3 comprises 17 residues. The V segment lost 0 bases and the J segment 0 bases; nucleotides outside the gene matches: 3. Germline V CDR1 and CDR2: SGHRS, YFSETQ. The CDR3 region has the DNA TGCGCCAGCAGCTTGGGGGGACTAGCGATCTCCTACAATGAGCAGTTCTTC. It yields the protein CASSLGGLAISYNEQFF.

The CDR3, as DNA: TGCGCCAGCAGCCGCTATAGCCGGGACAGCGCATCAGATACGCAGTATTTT. The encoded protein is CASSRYSRDSASDTQYF. The chain has TRBV4-1 and TRBJ2-3, with 7 bases identical to TRBD1. Looked up from germline, CDR1 is MGHRA and CDR2 is YSYEKL. The V and J ends lost 4 bases and 4 bases, in that order; junction bases with no gene match: 14. The CDR3 has 17 residues.

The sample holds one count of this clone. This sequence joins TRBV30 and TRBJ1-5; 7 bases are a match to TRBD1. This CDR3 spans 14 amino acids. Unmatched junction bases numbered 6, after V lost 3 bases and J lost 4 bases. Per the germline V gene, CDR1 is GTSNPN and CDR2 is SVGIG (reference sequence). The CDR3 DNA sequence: TGTGCCTGGAGCCCGGGACAGAGTAATCAGCCCCAGCATTTT. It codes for CAWSPGQSNQPQHF.

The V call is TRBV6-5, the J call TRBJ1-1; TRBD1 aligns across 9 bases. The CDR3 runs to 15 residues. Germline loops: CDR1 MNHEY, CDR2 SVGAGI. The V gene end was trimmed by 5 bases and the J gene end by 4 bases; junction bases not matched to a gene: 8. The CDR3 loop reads CASSLYRGPVTEAFF. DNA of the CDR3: TGTGCCAGCAGTCTCTACAGGGGGCCGGTCACTGAAGCTTTCTTT.

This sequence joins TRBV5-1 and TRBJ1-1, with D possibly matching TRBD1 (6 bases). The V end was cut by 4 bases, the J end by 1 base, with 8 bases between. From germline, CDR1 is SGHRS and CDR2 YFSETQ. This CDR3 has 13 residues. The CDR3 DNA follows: TGCGCCAGCAGCCAGGGGAAGAACACTGAAGCTTTCTTT. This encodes CASSQGKNTEAFF. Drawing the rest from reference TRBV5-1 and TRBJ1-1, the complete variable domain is KAGVTQTPRYLIKTRGQQVTLSCSPISGHRSVSWYQQTPGQGLQFLFEYFSETQRNKGNFPGRFSGRQFSNSRSEMNVSTLELGDSALYLCASSQGKNTEAFFGQGTRLTVV.

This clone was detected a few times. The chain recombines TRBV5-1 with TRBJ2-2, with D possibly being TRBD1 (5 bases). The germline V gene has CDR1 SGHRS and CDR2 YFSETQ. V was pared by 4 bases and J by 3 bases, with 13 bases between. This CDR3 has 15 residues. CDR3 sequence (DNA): TGCGCCAGCAGCGTGATCCAGGGTGACACCGGGGAGCTGTTTTTT. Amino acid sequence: CASSVIQGDTGELFF.

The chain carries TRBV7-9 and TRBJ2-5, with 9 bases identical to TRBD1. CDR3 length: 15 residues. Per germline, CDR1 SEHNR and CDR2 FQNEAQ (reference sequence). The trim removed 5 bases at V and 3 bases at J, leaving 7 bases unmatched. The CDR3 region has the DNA TGTGCCAGCAGCGGCGGGACAGGGCGGGAAGAGACCCAGTACTTC. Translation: CASSGGTGREETQYF.

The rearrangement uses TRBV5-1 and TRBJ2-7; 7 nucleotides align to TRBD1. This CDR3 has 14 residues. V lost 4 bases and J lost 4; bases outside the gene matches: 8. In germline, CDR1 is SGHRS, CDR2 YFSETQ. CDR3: CASSLRQGFYEQYF. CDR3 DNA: TGCGCCAGCAGCCTCCGACAGGGCTTTTACGAGCAGTACTTC.